The 21 T cell receptor beta chains below were found in one sample sequenced in a study of OX40 agonist ivuxolimab in advanced cancers. Some clones are missing from TCRdb's copy, which holds only in-frame ones; the method was immunoSEQ multiplex PCR. The data contain 47,000 or so clones, roughly 90% of them singletons. Sample: CD4+ or CD8+ T cells sorted from blood, taken in a trial of the OX40 agonist ivuxolimab. The source is an adult with an advanced solid tumor such as melanoma, head and neck, liver or kidney cancer.

V usage is TRBV4-1 and J usage is TRBJ2-5, with 13 positions matching TRBD2. Trimming at V came to 5 bases and at J to 5 bases, leaving 14 bases not matched to a gene. The CDR3 is made up of 18 amino acids. Germline loops: CDR1 MGHRA, CDR2 YSYEKL. The CDR3 is CASSSHSGTSGVEETQYF. The CDR3 nucleotides are TGCGCCAGCAGCTCCCACTCCGGGACTAGCGGGGTCGAGGAGACCCAGTACTTC.

The chain recombines TRBV14 with TRBJ2-7; tentatively, D is TRBD2 (5 bases). The ends were cut back, 4 bases at V and 5 bases at J, with 9 bases in the middle. CDR3 length: 12 amino acids. Per the germline V gene, CDR1 is SGHDN and CDR2 is FVKESK. CDR3 nucleotide sequence: TGTGCCAGCAGCCGAGGGTTCCACGAGCAGTACTTC. It translates to CASSRGFHEQYF.

This clone is medium-sized within its sample. This chain links TRBV10-2 with TRBJ1-2; D is uncertain. The germline V gene encodes CDR1 WSHSY and CDR2 SAAADI. V lost 1 base and J lost 3, with 12 bases in between. The CDR3 sequence is 15 residues long. CDR3 sequence (DNA): TGCGCCAGCAGTGAGTTACGAGGGTTGGACTATGGCTACACCTTC. Its protein product is CASSELRGLDYGYTF.

This clone occurred once. This chain uses TRBV9 with TRBJ2-3; D tentatively fits TRBD1 or TRBD2 (6 bases each). CDR1 is SGDLS, CDR2 YYNGEE, per germline. Trimming cost V 0 bases and J 0 bases, with 11 bases left between them. The CDR3 runs to 16 residues. The CDR3 spells CASSVEGGPSTDTQYF. The CDR3 DNA reads TGTGCCAGCAGCGTAGAGGGGGGTCCTAGCACAGATACGCAGTATTTT.

The chain employs TRBV9 and TRBJ1-6; maybe TRBD1 (5 bases). CDR1 is SGDLS and CDR2 is YYNGEE in the germline V gene. Trimming cost V 3 bases and J 9 bases, with 13 bases left between them. This CDR3 comprises 14 residues. CDR3 residues: CASSGGGLTSPLHF. For the CDR3, the DNA is TGTGCCAGCAGCGGGGGGGGTCTTACTTCACCCCTCCACTTT. The full variable domain, rest sourced from reference TRBV9 and TRBJ1-6, is DSGVTQTPKHLITATGQRVTLRCSPRSGDLSVYWYQQSLDQGLQFLIQYYNGEERAKGNILERFSAQQFPDLHSELNLSSLELGDSALYFCASSGGGLTSPLHFGNGTRLTVT.

This chain joins TRBV18 and TRBJ2-2, with D uncertain. The CDR3 has 14 amino acids. Trimming shortened V by 3 bases and J by 3 bases, and 8 bases separated the two germline ends. In germline, CDR1 is KGHSH, CDR2 LQKENI. The DNA for the CDR3 is TGTGCCAGCTCACCGCCTACTTACACCGGGGAGCTGTTTTTT. The encoded protein is CASSPPTYTGELFF.

This chain joins TRBV6-1 and TRBJ2-3; unclear D gene. Germline CDR1 and CDR2: MNHNS and SASEGT. Trimming left V 1 base short and J 2 bases short, with 7 bases between. This CDR3 spans 14 amino acids. The CDR3 DNA reads as TGTGCCAGCAGTGAAGACTGGCTCACAGATACGCAGTATTTT. Translated, it gives CASSEDWLTDTQYF.

The sample holds many counts of this clone. This chain links TRBV7-9 with TRBJ2-5; 8 bases fit TRBD2. Germline values: CDR1 SEHNR, CDR2 FQNEAQ (reference sequence). V was pared by 5 bases and J by 5 bases, with 10 bases of the junction left unmatched. CDR3 length: 15 residues. The CDR3 nucleotides are TGTGCCAGCAGCCCGGTGACTAGCGACGGGGAGACCCAGTACTTC. It translates to CASSPVTSDGETQYF.

The CDR3 loop is CAISWDRVRNTEAFF. The CDR3 bases are TGTGCCATCAGTTGGGACAGGGTGAGGAACACTGAAGCTTTCTTT. The chain recombines TRBV10-3 with TRBJ1-1; 9 positions match TRBD1. Unmatched junction bases numbered 5, after V lost 5 bases and J lost 1 base. The length of the CDR3 is 15 residues. CDR1 ENHRY and CDR2 SYGVKD come from the germline V gene.

This chain uses TRBV5-1 with TRBJ2-7, with unresolved D. Germline lookup yields CDR1 SGHRS and CDR2 YFSETQ. Trimming took off 2 bases at V and 3 bases at J, with 12 bases between the two ends. The length of the CDR3 is 14 residues. The CDR3 protein is CASSLGIPDYEQYF. In DNA, the CDR3 is TGCGCCAGCAGCTTAGGGATTCCGGACTACGAGCAGTACTTC.

This rearrangement joins TRBV19 to TRBJ1-2, with 9 bases fitting TRBD1. Germline trimming cut 6 bases from V and 2 bases from J; bases unmatched to any gene: 1. The CDR3 is 13 amino acids. The germline V gene encodes CDR1 LNHDA and CDR2 SQIVND (reference sequence). In nucleotides, the CDR3 is TGTGCCAGTAGGGACAGGGGAAACTATGGCTACACCTTC. Its translation: CASRDRGNYGYTF. The full variable domain, rest sourced from reference TRBV19 and TRBJ1-2, is DGGITQSPKYLFRKEGQNVTLSCEQNLNHDAMYWYRQDPGQGLRLIYYSQIVNDFQKGDIAEGYSVSREKKESFPLTVTSAQKNPTAFYLCASRDRGNYGYTFGSGTRLTVV.

The V gene is TRBV5-4, the J gene TRBJ2-5; 8 nucleotides agree with TRBD2. The germline gives CDR1 SGHNT, CDR2 YYREEE (reference sequence). The CDR3 consists of 16 residues. Germline trimming cut 4 bases from V and 2 bases from J; bases unmatched to any gene: 10. The CDR3 sequence: CASSGVERGLQETQYF. The CDR3, as DNA: TGTGCCAGCAGCGGGGTGGAGCGGGGGCTTCAAGAGACCCAGTACTTC.

The rearrangement uses TRBV28 and TRBJ2-7; D not resolved. The CDR3 extends over 15 amino acids. Germline V CDR1 and CDR2: MDHEN, SYDVKM. The V end was cut by 3 bases, the J end by 3 bases, with 15 bases between. DNA of the CDR3: TGTGCCAGCAGTTTTCTCGCAGGCGGTTACTACGAGCAGTACTTC. Encoded protein: CASSFLAGGYYEQYF.

The V and J genes are TRBV7-2 and TRBJ1-6; tentatively, D is TRBD1 (6 bases). Trimming left V 3 bases short and J 0 bases short, with 12 bases between. The CDR3 runs 17 residues. Germline CDR1 and CDR2: SGHTA and FQGNSA. CDR3 sequence reads: CASSFADRFSYNSPLHF. The CDR3 coding sequence is TGTGCCAGCAGCTTCGCCGACAGGTTCTCCTATAATTCACCCCTCCACTTT.

This chain links TRBV2 with TRBJ2-5; 10 bases agree with TRBD2. In germline, CDR1 is SNHLY, CDR2 FYNNEI. The CDR3 has 19 residues. V was clipped by 4 bases and J by 2 bases; unmatched bases: 16. The chain's CDR3 is CASSGVAGGSYHLQETQYF. The DNA of the CDR3 is TGTGCCAGCAGTGGGGTAGCGGGGGGATCGTACCACCTACAAGAGACCCAGTACTTC.

V usage is TRBV27 and J usage is TRBJ2-1, with D tentatively TRBD1 (5 bases). V lost 7 bases and J lost 0, with 16 bases in between. Germline-derived CDR1 and CDR2 are MNHEY and SMNVEV (reference sequence). CDR3 length equals 16 residues. For the CDR3, the DNA is TGTGCCAGCAAGGGGAAAGGATGGAGCTCCTACAATGAGCAGTTCTTC. Translation: CASKGKGWSSYNEQFF.

This clone was picked up one time. This chain connects TRBV10-3 to TRBJ2-1; 8 bases fit TRBD2. The V gene's germline CDR1 is ENHRY and CDR2 SYGVKD. The CDR3 is made up of 16 amino acids. The J segment lost 0 bases and the V segment lost 2 bases, leaving 3 bases of the junction unmatched. CDR3 residues: CAISELSGGSYNEQFF. CDR3 coding DNA: TGTGCCATCAGTGAGCTAAGCGGGGGCTCCTACAATGAGCAGTTCTTC.

The V call is TRBV7-2, the J call TRBJ2-2; tentatively, D is TRBD1 or TRBD2 (6 bases each). CDR3 length equals 15 residues. Trimming took 5 bases from V and 8 from J, leaving 18 bases between them. Germline V gene data show CDR1 as SGHTA and CDR2 as FQGNSA. The CDR3 sequence is CASSPRGGLEGELFF. The CDR3, as DNA: TGTGCCAGCAGCCCACGTGGGGGGCTTGAAGGGGAGCTGTTTTTT.

The chain has TRBV4-3 and TRBJ2-7, with D perhaps matching TRBD1 (6 bases). V dropped 3 bases and J dropped 4 bases, with 19 bases sitting between them. This CDR3 is 16 amino acids long. CDR1 LGHNA and CDR2 YSLEER come from the germline V gene. CDR3 protein: CASSHDPGAYGYEQYF. Written as DNA, the CDR3 is TGCGCCAGCAGCCATGATCCAGGGGCTTACGGATACGAGCAGTACTTC.

The J gene is TRBJ2-7, the V gene TRBV11-2, with 9 bases matching TRBD1. The CDR3 has 17 amino acids. V was pared by 3 bases and J by 0 bases, with 9 bases of the junction left unmatched. Germline V gene data show CDR1 as SGHAT and CDR2 as FQNNGV. CDR3 sequence reads: CASSLLGQGPLSYEQYF. DNA of the CDR3: TGTGCCAGCAGCTTGTTGGGACAGGGCCCCCTCTCCTACGAGCAGTACTTC.

This sequence joins TRBV19 and TRBJ1-6; the match to TRBD1 covers 11 bases. The CDR3 runs to 14 residues. The germline V gene has CDR1 LNHDA and CDR2 SQIVND (reference sequence). Unmatched junction bases numbered 4, after V lost 7 bases and J lost 8 bases. The CDR3: CASIGQGAYSPLHF. CDR3 nucleotide sequence: TGTGCCAGTATCGGACAGGGGGCCTATTCACCCCTCCACTTT.